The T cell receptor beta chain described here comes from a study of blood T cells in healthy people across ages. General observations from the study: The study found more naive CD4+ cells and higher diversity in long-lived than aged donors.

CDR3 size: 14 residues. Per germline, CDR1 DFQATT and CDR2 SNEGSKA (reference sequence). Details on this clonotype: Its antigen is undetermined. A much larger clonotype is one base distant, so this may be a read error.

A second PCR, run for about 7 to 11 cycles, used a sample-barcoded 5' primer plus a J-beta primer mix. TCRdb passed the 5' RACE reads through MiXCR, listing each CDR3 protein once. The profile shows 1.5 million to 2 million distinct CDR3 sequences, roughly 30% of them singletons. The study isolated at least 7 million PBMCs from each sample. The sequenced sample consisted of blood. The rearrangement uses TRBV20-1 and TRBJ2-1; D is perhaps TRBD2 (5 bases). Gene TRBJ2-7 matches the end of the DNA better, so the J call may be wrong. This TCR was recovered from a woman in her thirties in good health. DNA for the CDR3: TGCAGTGCCGGGAAGACTGGAACCTACAATGAGCAGTACTTC. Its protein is CSAGKTGTYNEQYF.